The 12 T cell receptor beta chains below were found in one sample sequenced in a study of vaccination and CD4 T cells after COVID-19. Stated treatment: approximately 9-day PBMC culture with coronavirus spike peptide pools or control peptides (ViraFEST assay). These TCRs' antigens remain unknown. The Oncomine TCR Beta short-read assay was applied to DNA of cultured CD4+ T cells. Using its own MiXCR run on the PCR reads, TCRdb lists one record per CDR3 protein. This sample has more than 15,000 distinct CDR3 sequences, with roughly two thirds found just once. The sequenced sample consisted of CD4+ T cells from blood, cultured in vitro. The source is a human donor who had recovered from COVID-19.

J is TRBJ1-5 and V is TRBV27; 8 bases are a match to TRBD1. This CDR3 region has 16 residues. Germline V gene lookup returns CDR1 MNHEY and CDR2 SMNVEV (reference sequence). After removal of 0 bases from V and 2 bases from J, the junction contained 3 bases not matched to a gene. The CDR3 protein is CASSLSTGAGNQPQHF. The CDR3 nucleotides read TGTGCCAGCAGTTTATCGACAGGGGCTGGCAATCAGCCCCAGCATTTT.

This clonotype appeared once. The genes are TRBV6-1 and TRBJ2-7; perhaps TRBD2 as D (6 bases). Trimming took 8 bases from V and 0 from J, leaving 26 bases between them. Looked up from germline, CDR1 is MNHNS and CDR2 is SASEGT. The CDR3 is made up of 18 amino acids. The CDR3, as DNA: TGTGCCAGCTCCCGCCGACATCCCCGACTAGGGAGCTCCTACGAGCAGTACTTC. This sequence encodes CASSRRHPRLGSSYEQYF.

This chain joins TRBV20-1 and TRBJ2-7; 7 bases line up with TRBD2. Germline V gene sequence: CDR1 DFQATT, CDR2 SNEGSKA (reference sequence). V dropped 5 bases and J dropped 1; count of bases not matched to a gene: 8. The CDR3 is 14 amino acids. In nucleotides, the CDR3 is TGCAGTGCTGGGAGGGGAACCGGGTCCTACGAGCAGTACTTC. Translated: CSAGRGTGSYEQYF.

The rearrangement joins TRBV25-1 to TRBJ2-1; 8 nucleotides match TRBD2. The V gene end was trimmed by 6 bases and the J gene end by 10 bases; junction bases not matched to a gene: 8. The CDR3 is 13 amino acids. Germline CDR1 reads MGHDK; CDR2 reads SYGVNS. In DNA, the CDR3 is TGTGCCAGCAGGCCCGGGGGGGAGTTCGAGCAGTTCTTC. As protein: CASRPGGEFEQFF.

CDR3 nucleotides: TGCGCCAGCAGCCAAGCCGGGGCTGGAAACACCATATATTTT. Residues: CASSQAGAGNTIYF. This chain joins TRBV4-3 and TRBJ1-3; D is undetermined. CDR3 size: 14 residues. V was cut by 1 base and J by 2 bases, with 6 bases left in between. Germline assignment: CDR1 LGHNA and CDR2 YSLEER.

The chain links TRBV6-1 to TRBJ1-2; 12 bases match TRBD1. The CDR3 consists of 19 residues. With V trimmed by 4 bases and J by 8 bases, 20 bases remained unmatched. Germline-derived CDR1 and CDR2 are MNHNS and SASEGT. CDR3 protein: CASSGFGTGGAYRLGGYTF. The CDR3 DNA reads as TGTGCCAGCAGTGGTTTTGGGACAGGGGGCGCGTACCGGCTAGGGGGCTACACCTTC.

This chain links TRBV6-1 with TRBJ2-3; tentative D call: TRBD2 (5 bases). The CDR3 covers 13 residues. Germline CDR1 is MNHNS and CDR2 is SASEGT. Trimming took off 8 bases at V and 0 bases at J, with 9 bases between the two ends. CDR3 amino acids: CASGGGSTDTQYF. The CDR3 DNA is TGTGCCAGCGGAGGCGGGAGCACAGATACGCAGTATTTT.

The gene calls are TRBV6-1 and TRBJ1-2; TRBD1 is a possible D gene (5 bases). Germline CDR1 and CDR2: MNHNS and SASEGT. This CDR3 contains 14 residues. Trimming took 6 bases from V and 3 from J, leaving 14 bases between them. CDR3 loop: CASRSGTVDYGYTF. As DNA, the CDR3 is TGTGCCAGCAGGAGCGGGACGGTGGACTATGGCTACACCTTC.

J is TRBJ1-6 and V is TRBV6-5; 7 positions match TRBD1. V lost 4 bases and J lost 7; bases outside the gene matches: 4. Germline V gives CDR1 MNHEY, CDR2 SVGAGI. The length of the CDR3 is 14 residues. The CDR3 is CASSSQGGNSPLHF. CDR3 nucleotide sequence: TGTGCCAGCAGTTCCCAGGGGGGCAATTCACCCCTCCACTTT.

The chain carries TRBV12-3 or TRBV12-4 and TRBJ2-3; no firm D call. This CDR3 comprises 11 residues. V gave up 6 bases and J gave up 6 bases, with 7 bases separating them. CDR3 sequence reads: CASRPQDTQYF. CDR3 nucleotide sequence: TGTGCCAGCAGACCTCAGGATACGCAGTATTTT.

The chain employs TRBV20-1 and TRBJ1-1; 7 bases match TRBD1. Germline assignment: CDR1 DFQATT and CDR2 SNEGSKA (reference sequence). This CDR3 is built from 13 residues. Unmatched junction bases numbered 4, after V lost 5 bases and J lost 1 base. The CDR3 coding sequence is TGCAGTGCTGGGGGGACAGCGAACACTGAAGCTTTCTTT. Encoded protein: CSAGGTANTEAFF.

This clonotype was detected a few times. CDR3 sequence reads: CASSPPGWFLYEQYF. The CDR3 nucleotides read TGTGCCAGCAGCCCTCCCGGGTGGTTTTTATACGAGCAGTACTTC. The chain joins TRBV21-1 to TRBJ2-7; whether TRBD1, the table's D call, matches the DNA was not checked. TRBV21-1 is described as a pseudogene. There are 15 residues in the CDR3.